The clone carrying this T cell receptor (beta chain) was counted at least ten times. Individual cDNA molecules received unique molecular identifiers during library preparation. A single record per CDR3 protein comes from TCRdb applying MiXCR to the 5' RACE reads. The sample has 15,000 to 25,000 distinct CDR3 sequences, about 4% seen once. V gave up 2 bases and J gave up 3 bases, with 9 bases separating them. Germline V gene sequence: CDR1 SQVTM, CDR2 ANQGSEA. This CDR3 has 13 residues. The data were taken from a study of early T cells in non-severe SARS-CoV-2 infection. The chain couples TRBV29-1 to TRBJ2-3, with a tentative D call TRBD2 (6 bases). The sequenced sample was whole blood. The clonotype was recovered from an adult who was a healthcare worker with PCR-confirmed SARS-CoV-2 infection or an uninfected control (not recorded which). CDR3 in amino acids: CSVEPRGTDTQYF. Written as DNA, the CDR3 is TGCAGCGTTGAACCCCGGGGGACAGATACGCAGTATTTT.